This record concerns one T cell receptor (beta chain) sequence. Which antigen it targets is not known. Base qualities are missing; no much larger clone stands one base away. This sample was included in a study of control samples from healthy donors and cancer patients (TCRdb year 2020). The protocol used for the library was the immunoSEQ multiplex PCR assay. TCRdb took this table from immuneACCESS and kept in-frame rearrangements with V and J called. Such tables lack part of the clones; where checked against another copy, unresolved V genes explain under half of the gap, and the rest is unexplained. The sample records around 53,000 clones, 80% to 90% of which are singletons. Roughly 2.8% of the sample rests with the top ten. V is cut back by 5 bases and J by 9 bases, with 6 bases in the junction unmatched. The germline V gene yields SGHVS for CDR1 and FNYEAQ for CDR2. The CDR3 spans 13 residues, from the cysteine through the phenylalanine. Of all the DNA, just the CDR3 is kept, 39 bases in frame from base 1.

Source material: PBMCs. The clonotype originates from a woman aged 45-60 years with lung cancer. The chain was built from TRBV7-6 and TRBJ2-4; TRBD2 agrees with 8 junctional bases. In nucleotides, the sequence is TGTGCCAGCAGCCGCGGGGGGACGGGCATTCAGTACTTC. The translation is CASSRGGTGIQYF.